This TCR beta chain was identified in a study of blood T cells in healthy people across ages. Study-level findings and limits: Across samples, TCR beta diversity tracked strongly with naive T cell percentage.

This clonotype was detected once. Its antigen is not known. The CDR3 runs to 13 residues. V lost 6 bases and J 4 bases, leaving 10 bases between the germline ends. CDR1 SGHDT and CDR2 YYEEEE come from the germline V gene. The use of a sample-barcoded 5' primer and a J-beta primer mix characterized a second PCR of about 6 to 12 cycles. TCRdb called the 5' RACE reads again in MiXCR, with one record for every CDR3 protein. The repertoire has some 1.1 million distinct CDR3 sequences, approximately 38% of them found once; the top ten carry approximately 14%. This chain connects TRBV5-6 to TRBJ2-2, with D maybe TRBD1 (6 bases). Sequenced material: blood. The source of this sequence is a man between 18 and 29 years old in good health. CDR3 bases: TGTGCCAGCACCACAGGGAGCACCGGGGAGCTGTTTTTT. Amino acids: CASTTGSTGELFF.